A single sample gave rise to the 20 T cell receptor beta chains below, sequenced in a study of beta chain features in type 1 diabetes (dated by TCRdb to 2016 to 2018). Library prep was done by the immunoSEQ multiplex PCR assay. The High Capacity cDNA Reverse Transcription Kit was used to reverse transcribe all of the isolated RNA, meaning that expressed TCRB transcripts were what got sequenced. Drawn from immuneACCESS, this table holds only the in-frame rearrangements with V and J called that TCRdb kept. Clones are partly lost; checked studies trace under half to an unresolved V gene and leave the rest unexplained. This sample is represented by about 40,000 clones; around 48% of them were singletons. Jointly, the top ten make up 0.65% to 0.8% of the sample. The sequenced material came from central memory CD4+ T cells from blood. The receptors originated from a woman between 18 and 29 years old in good health.

This clone has only one observation. The chain uses TRBV2 and TRBJ2-5; 8 bases align to TRBD1. Germline CDR1 reads SNHLY; CDR2 reads FYNNEI. The CDR3 has 14 amino acids. V dropped 4 bases and J dropped 2; count of bases not matched to a gene: 3. CDR3 nucleotide sequence: TGTGCCAGCAGTGTGACAGGGGTACAAGAGACCCAGTACTTC. It is translated as CASSVTGVQETQYF.

The gene calls are TRBV14 and TRBJ1-1; D gene ambiguous. V lost 4 bases and J lost 1, with 13 bases in between. The CDR3 extends over 15 amino acids. Germline V lookup: CDR1 SGHDN, CDR2 FVKESK. The CDR3 DNA reads as TGTGCCAGCAGCCCTGCGAGGGCAGAGAACACTGAAGCTTTCTTT. It is translated as CASSPARAENTEAFF.

This clone has a handful of counts. The chain carries TRBV5-1 and TRBJ2-1, with 14 bases fitting TRBD2. CDR3 length: 15 residues. CDR1 and CDR2 from the germline V gene are SGHRS and YFSETQ. V was clipped by 3 bases and J by 5 bases; unmatched bases: 1. Here the CDR3 DNA reads TGCGCCAGCAGCTCGGGACTAGCGGGAGACAATGAGCAGTTCTTC. Encoded protein: CASSSGLAGDNEQFF.

This sequence joins TRBV6-1 and TRBJ1-6; D unclear. This CDR3 spans 13 amino acids. Trimming shortened V by 5 bases and J by 2 bases, and 4 bases separated the two germline ends. Germline CDR1 is MNHNS and CDR2 is SASEGT. CDR3 DNA sequence: TGTGCCAGCAGTCCCACCTATAATTCACCCCTCCACTTT. It yields the protein CASSPTYNSPLHF.

The J gene is TRBJ2-2, the V gene TRBV6-1; D not certain. The CDR3 contains 13 residues. The germline gives CDR1 MNHNS, CDR2 SASEGT. Trimming took 6 bases from V and 3 from J, leaving 8 bases between them. The CDR3 reads CASSYQDTGELFF. CDR3 in DNA: TGTGCCAGCAGCTATCAGGACACCGGGGAGCTGTTTTTT.

This chain links TRBV5-1 with TRBJ1-4; 8 bases map to TRBD1. There are 14 residues in the CDR3. Germline-derived CDR1 and CDR2 are SGHRS and YFSETQ. V was clipped by 4 bases and J by 6 bases; unmatched bases: 5. The CDR3 is CASSPDRADEKLFF. The DNA for the CDR3 is TGCGCCAGCAGCCCGGACAGGGCTGATGAAAAACTGTTTTTT.

The chain is built from TRBV6-1 and TRBJ1-1; maybe TRBD1 (5 bases). Germline values: CDR1 MNHNS, CDR2 SASEGT. V was cut by 8 bases and J by 3 bases, with 16 bases left in between. The CDR3 is 14 residues long. CDR3 nucleotide sequence: TGTGCCAGCGCAGGGATTTTTCGAGACACTGAAGCTTTCTTT. Protein sequence: CASAGIFRDTEAFF.

The chain couples TRBV29-1 to TRBJ1-5; tentatively, D is TRBD1 (6 bases). V shed 4 bases and J shed 5 bases, with 6 bases lying between them. This CDR3 contains 11 residues. CDR1 and CDR2 (germline): SQVTM, ANQGSEA. The CDR3 sequence: CSVGTDQPQHF. In DNA form, the CDR3 reads TGCAGCGTTGGGACAGATCAGCCCCAGCATTTT.

The chain combines TRBV2 with TRBJ2-3; 9 positions match TRBD2. V lost 6 bases, J lost 4 bases, and 20 bases stayed unmatched. Germline CDR1 reads SNHLY; CDR2 reads FYNNEI. The CDR3 sequence is 19 residues long. The DNA for the CDR3 is TGTGCCAGCAGAAGGGGGGGAATAAGGCGGGGGGGCCAATCAGATACGCAGTATTTT. Protein: CASRRGGIRRGGQSDTQYF. The full variable domain, completed using reference TRBV2 and TRBJ2-3, is EPEVTQTPSHQVTQMGQEVILRCVPISNHLYFYWYRQILGQKVEFLVSFYNNEISEKSEIFDDQFSVERPDGSNFTLKIRSTKLEDSAMYFCASRRGGIRRGGQSDTQYFGPGTRLTVL.

V and J are TRBV10-3 and TRBJ2-1; 7 bases agree with TRBD1. The CDR3 sequence is 12 residues long. Germline CDR1 ENHRY, CDR2 SYGVKD. V trimming: 10 bases; J trimming: 6 bases; junction bases outside the gene matches: 6. The CDR3 protein is CATETGVNEQFF. The CDR3 DNA reads as TGTGCCACCGAAACAGGGGTCAATGAGCAGTTCTTC.

This clone was seen a few times. The genes are TRBV19 and TRBJ2-1; 9 positions match TRBD2. Germline V lookup: CDR1 LNHDA, CDR2 SQIVND (reference sequence). The J segment lost 14 bases and the V segment lost 6 bases, leaving 14 bases of the junction unmatched. This CDR3 region has 14 residues. The CDR3 loop is CASSLSGSGRVKFF. The CDR3 DNA is TGTGCCAGTAGCCTCAGTGGTAGCGGGAGAGTCAAGTTCTTC.

This sequence joins TRBV5-1 and TRBJ2-5, with 7 bases fitting TRBD1. Matching the DNA end better, TRBJ2-7 makes the J call doubtful. CDR3 length equals 13 residues. Germline V gives CDR1 SGHRS, CDR2 YFSETQ. CDR3 protein: CASSLDRGYEQYF. For the CDR3, the DNA is TGCGCCAGCAGCTTGGACAGGGGTTACGAGCAGTACTTC.

In its sample, this clone was seen a few times. The chain links TRBV10-3 to TRBJ2-1; the D gene is possibly TRBD2 (6 bases). The CDR3 totals 12 residues. The ends were cut back, 6 bases at V and 6 bases at J, with 9 bases in the middle. The germline gives CDR1 ENHRY, CDR2 SYGVKD. The CDR3: CAIRQGLNEQFF. Here the CDR3 DNA reads TGTGCCATCAGGCAGGGACTCAATGAGCAGTTCTTC.

The rearrangement joins TRBV18 to TRBJ1-1; D is ambiguous. Trimming cost V 3 bases and J 5 bases, with 13 bases left between them. The CDR3 extends over 14 amino acids. Germline CDR1 reads KGHSH; CDR2 reads LQKENI. The CDR3 DNA reads as TGTGCCAGCTCACCCCGGGGAGATGGGACTGAAGCTTTCTTT. This gives the protein CASSPRGDGTEAFF.

This clone was seen only a few times. The chain couples TRBV5-1 to TRBJ2-7, with D possibly being TRBD2 (5 bases). Trimming left V 0 bases short and J 4 bases short, with 11 bases between. This CDR3 region has 14 residues. Germline CDR1 and CDR2: SGHRS and YFSETQ. CDR3 DNA: TGCGCCAGCAGCTTGGACCCGTCGGGATACGAGCAGTACTTC. Its translation is CASSLDPSGYEQYF.

This sequence joins TRBV6-1 and TRBJ2-7; TRBD2 matches at 7 bases. The V and J ends lost 6 bases and 5 bases, in that order; junction bases with no gene match: 7. Per the germline V gene, CDR1 is MNHNS and CDR2 is SASEGT. The CDR3 spans 13 residues. CDR3 in amino acids: CASSPREGHEQYF. CDR3 nucleotides: TGTGCCAGCAGCCCAAGGGAGGGACACGAGCAGTACTTC.

The chain has TRBV7-2 and TRBJ2-1, with 15 positions matching TRBD2. Germline-derived CDR1 and CDR2 are SGHTA and FQGNSA. The CDR3 has 13 residues. In DNA, the CDR3 is TGTGCAACTGGGACTAGCGGGGGGAATGAGCAGTTCTTC. Amino acids: CATGTSGGNEQFF.

V gene TRBV10-3 combines with J gene TRBJ1-2; no reliable D call. Germline V gives CDR1 ENHRY, CDR2 SYGVKD. This CDR3 region has 12 residues. Trimming left V 3 bases short and J 10 bases short, with 12 bases between. Here the CDR3 DNA reads TGTGCCATCAGTGATAATCCTACGGTCTACACCTTC. It yields the protein CAISDNPTVYTF.

The chain couples TRBV5-1 to TRBJ2-7, with 9 bases identical to TRBD1. Germline CDR1 reads SGHRS; CDR2 reads YFSETQ. The CDR3 loop spans 15 amino acids. The V segment lost 4 bases and the J segment 3 bases; nucleotides outside the gene matches: 8. The CDR3 reads CASSPGQGRHYEQYF. CDR3 sequence (DNA): TGCGCCAGCAGCCCCGGACAGGGGAGGCACTACGAGCAGTACTTC.

This clone has a handful of counts. This rearrangement joins TRBV5-6 to TRBJ2-4; D might be TRBD1 (6 bases). This CDR3 spans 15 amino acids. Germline-derived CDR1 and CDR2 are SGHDT and YYEEEE. V gave up 2 bases and J gave up 1 base, with 10 bases separating them. DNA of the CDR3: TGTGCCAGCAGCTTCAGGGGACGGGCCAAAAACATTCAGTACTTC. Translation gives CASSFRGRAKNIQYF.